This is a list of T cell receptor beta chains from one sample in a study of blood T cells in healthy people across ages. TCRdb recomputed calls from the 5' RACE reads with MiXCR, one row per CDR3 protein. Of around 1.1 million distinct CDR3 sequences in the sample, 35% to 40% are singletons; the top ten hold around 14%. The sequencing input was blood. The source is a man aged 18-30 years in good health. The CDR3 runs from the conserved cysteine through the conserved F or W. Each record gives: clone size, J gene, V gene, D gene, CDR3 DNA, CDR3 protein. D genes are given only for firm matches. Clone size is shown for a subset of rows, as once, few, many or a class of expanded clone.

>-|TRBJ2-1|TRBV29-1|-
TGCAGCGTTGGGGGGTCCCTCTCCTACAATGAGCAGTTCTTC
CSVGGSLSYNEQFF
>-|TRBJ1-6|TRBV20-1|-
TGCAGTGCCGAGGGAGGCCGGGGGGCAGGGGATAATTCACCCCTCCACTTT
CSAEGGRGAGDNSPLHF
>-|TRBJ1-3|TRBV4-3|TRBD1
TGCGCCAGCAGCCAAGGCCCGACAGGGGAATCTGGAAACACCATATATTTT
CASSQGPTGESGNTIYF
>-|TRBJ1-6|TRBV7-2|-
TGTGCCAGCAGCTCGGACGGATCTAATTCACCCCTCCACTTT
CASSSDGSNSPLHF
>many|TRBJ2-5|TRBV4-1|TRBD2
TGCGCCAGCAGCCAAGTGCTAGCGGGGGACGGGGAGACCCAGTACTTC
CASSQVLAGDGETQYF
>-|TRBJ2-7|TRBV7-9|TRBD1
TGTGCCTGGAGTCTTGGGGCAGGGGGTTCCGAGCAGTACTTC
CAWSLGAGGSEQYF
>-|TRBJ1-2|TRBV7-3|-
TGTGCCAGCAGTAAGCGGGACGGAGACTATAGCTACACCTTC
CASSKRDGDYSYTF
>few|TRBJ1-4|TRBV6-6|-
TGTGCCAGCAGTCGAACAGCTGGAGGCGAAAAACTGTTTTTT
CASSRTAGGEKLFF
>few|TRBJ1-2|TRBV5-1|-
TGCGCCAGCAGCTTAGGAGGAATTTGGGATGGCTACACCTTC
CASSLGGIWDGYTF
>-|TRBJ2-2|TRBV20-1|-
TGCAGTGCTAGAGTATATGAGCTATTCGGGTCGAGCACCGGGGAGCTGTTTTTT
CSARVYELFGSSTGELFF
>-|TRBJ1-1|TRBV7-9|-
TGTGCCAGCAGCTTAGCGGGCAGAGGGGACACTGAAGCTTTCTTT
CASSLAGRGDTEAFF
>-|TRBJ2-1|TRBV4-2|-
TGTGCCAGCAGCCAAGATAACAGGGAAGAGTTCTTC
CASSQDNREEFF